The 8 T cell receptor beta chains listed next were all sequenced from one sample in a study of T-cell reconstitution after alpha-beta-depleted transplantation in children. Unique molecular identifiers were used to barcode this TCRbeta library. Using its own MiXCR run on the PCR reads, TCRdb lists one record per CDR3 protein. The table has about 97,000 distinct CDR3 sequences, 4.5% to 7.5% seen once. The input for sequencing was PBMCs, mostly from graft donor cells, taken 60 days after TCRalphabeta/CD19-depleted stem cell transplant. Every receptor here comes from a female patient aged 2 to 10 who had a stem cell transplant for Fanconi anemia, so the T cells may come from the graft donor.

The sample holds many counts of this clonotype. The gene calls are TRBV29-1 and TRBJ2-3, with D maybe TRBD2 (6 bases). Germline V lookup: CDR1 SQVTM, CDR2 ANQGSEA. This CDR3 contains 13 residues. The V and J ends lost 7 bases and 5 bases respectively, with 16 bases between them. Here the CDR3 DNA reads TGCAGCGGCGGGACTCGGGCTGGAGATACGCAGTATTTT. It yields the protein CSGGTRAGDTQYF.

This clonotype was recorded at least ten times. V and J are TRBV25-1 and TRBJ2-3; D ambiguous. V was clipped by 4 bases and J by 4 bases, with 3 bases between them. Germline V gene sequence: CDR1 MGHDK, CDR2 SYGVNS. The CDR3 spans 11 residues. The CDR3 coding sequence is TGTGCCAGCAGTGCGGCAGATACGCAGTATTTT. This codes for CASSAADTQYF.

About this clonotype itself: The junction departs from the called germline gene at one end, perhaps through a read error. The chain joins TRBV3-1 to TRBJ2-1; D possibly corresponds to TRBD2 (5 bases). The CDR3 totals 15 residues. From germline, CDR1 is LGHDT and CDR2 YNNKEL (reference sequence). The CDR3 region has the DNA TGTGCCAGCTGCCAAGTGCGGGTCCCCTACAATGAGCAGTTCTTC. This encodes CASCQVRVPYNEQFF.

A few counts support this clonotype. The V and J genes are TRBV5-1 and TRBJ1-3; weak D call: TRBD1 (5 bases). Germline V gene data show CDR1 as SGHRS and CDR2 as YFSETQ. Trimming removed 2 bases at V and 0 bases at J, with 12 bases between. The CDR3 extends over 16 amino acids. The CDR3 sequence: CASSFEGDGSGNTIYF. The CDR3 region has the DNA TGCGCCAGCAGCTTCGAAGGGGATGGCTCTGGAAACACCATATATTTT.

This clonotype has ten or more counts. V is TRBV7-9 and J is TRBJ2-5; possible D gene TRBD2, 6 bases. The length of the CDR3 is 14 residues. CDR1 and CDR2 from the germline V gene are SEHNR and FQNEAQ (reference sequence). The ends were cut back, 5 bases at V and 5 bases at J, with 15 bases in the middle. In nucleotides, the CDR3 is TGTGCCAGCAGCCTTAGACTAGAGGCGGAGACCCAGTACTTC. Translation gives CASSLRLEAETQYF.

This clonotype was detected only a few times. The chain combines TRBV5-1 with TRBJ2-5; D is possibly TRBD1 (6 bases). The CDR3 is made up of 16 amino acids. Germline-derived CDR1 and CDR2 are SGHRS and YFSETQ. V gave up 5 bases and J gave up 1 base, with 18 bases separating them. DNA for the CDR3: TGCGCCAGCAGTCGACAAGCCGGGACACTCCAAGAGACCCAGTACTTC. It translates to CASSRQAGTLQETQYF.

There are many counts of this clonotype. V gene TRBV9 combines with J gene TRBJ2-5; TRBD2 agrees at 7 bases. The ends lost 4 bases at V and 2 bases at J; junction bases unmatched: 2. Germline CDR1 reads SGDLS; CDR2 reads YYNGEE. The CDR3 sequence is 13 residues long. This CDR3 reads CASSQRGQETQYF. The CDR3 DNA follows: TGTGCCAGCAGCCAGCGGGGACAAGAGACCCAGTACTTC.

The table lists this clonotype with many counts. The CDR3 loop reads CASTHVGVEQYF. The CDR3 DNA sequence: TGTGCCAGCACTCATGTGGGGGTCGAGCAGTACTTC. V usage is TRBV28 and J usage is TRBJ2-7, with D perhaps given as TRBD1 or TRBD2 (5 bases each). This CDR3 is built from 12 residues. Germline V gene sequence: CDR1 MDHEN, CDR2 SYDVKM. V lost 7 bases and J lost 6, with 13 bases in between.